The T cell receptor beta chain under discussion was sequenced for a study of T cells in Graves' hyperthyroidism and ophthalmopathy. Amplified TCR beta CDR3 regions came from RNA transcripts. The HTBI primer set served for first-round RT-PCR of the TCR CDR3. MiXCR was run by TCRdb on the multiplex PCR reads, yielding one entry per CDR3 protein. The top ten clones hold less than 25% of a sample with some 380,000 distinct CDR3 sequences, approximately 12% of them seen once. General study findings and limits: Blood also carried most thyroid clonotypes expanded above 0.001. From stable hyperthyroidism, ophthalmopathy was set apart by a 13 V-J model.

Newly diagnosed hyperthyroidism patients aged 18 to 65 years had disease lasting under 2 months. The diagnoses drew upon clinical symptoms, serum thyroxine and TRAb, thyroid ultrasound and orbital computed tomography. At least ten counts were recorded for this clonotype. What it recognizes is unknown. The length of the CDR3 is 11 residues. V lost 7 bases and J lost 5, with 7 bases in between. This sequence joins TRBV12-3 or TRBV12-4 and TRBJ2-3; D gene unclear. The receptor was derived from a man in his thirties or forties with Graves' hyperthyroidism that later progressed to Graves' ophthalmopathy. Sequencing was done on a sample of blood. CDR3 sequence (DNA): TGTGCCAGCACCGACGGAGATACGCAGTATTTT. This gives the protein CASTDGDTQYF.